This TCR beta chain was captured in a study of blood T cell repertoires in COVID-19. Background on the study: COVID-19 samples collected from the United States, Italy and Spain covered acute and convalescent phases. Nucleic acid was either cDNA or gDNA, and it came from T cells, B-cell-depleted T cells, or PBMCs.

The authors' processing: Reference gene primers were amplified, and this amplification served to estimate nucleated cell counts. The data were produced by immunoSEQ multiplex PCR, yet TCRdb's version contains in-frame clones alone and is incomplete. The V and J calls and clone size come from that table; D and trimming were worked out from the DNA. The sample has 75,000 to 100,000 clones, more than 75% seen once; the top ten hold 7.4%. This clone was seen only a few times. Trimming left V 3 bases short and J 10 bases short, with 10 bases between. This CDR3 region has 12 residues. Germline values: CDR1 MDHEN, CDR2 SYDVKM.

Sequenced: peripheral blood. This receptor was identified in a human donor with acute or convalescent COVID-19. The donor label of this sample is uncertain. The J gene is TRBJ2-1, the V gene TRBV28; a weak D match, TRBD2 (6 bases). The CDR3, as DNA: TGTGCCAGCAGTTTCGCGGGGAGGGAGCAGTTCTTC. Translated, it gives CASSFAGREQFF.